This paragraph covers one T cell receptor beta chain sequence. What it recognizes is unknown. This CDR3 region has 16 residues. V was clipped by 4 bases and J by 0 bases; unmatched bases: 2. The V gene's germline CDR1 is LGHNA and CDR2 YSLEER. The method was immunoSEQ multiplex PCR; TCRdb's version includes in-frame clones alone and lacks a portion of them. Here the sample spans over 100,000 clones, nearly 95% being singletons. Selected pancreatic ductal adenocarcinoma patients had undergone surgery without neoadjuvant therapy. The data were taken from a study of T cells in pancreatic ductal adenocarcinoma. The study's findings and limits: Tumor and blood clonality did not differ significantly, about 0.12 versus 0.079. Results skew toward the minority of patients with early-stage disease. Unique clonotypes were approximately 8-fold more numerous in blood than in tumor.

The sample comprised PBMCs. This receptor was identified in a human donor with pancreatic ductal adenocarcinoma. The chain is built from TRBV4-3 and TRBJ2-2, with 10 bases matching TRBD2. In nucleotides, the CDR3 is TGCGCCAGCAGCCCCGGACTAGCGGCGAACACCGGGGAGCTGTTTTTT. Translating gives CASSPGLAANTGELFF.